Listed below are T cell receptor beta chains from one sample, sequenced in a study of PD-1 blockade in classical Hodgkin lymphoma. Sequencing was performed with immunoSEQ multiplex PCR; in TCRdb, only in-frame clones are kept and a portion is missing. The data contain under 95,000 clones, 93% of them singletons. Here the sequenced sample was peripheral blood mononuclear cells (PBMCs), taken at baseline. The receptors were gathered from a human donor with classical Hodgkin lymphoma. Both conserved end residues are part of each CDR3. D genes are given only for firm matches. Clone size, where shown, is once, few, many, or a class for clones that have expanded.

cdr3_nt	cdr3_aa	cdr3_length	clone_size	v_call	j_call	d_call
TGTGCCAGCTCAAAAAGGGAGGACACTGAAGCTTTCTTT	CASSKREDTEAFF	13	once	TRBV7-2	TRBJ1-1	.
TGTGCCAGCAGCGCACGCCCCGGGGGGCGGTTGACCGGGGAGCTGTTTTTT	CASSARPGGRLTGELFF	17	.	TRBV11-3	TRBJ2-2	.
TGTGCCACCAGCAGAGATCGGGCGGAGTTGTATTCACCCCTCCACTTT	CATSRDRAELYSPLHF	16	once	TRBV15	TRBJ1-6	.
TGTGCCAGCTCGCTACAGGAGACCGATGAAAAACTGTTTTTT	CASSLQETDEKLFF	14	.	TRBV18	TRBJ1-4	.
TGCGCCAGCAGCCTTGTAGTTACAGGGACGGATACGCAGTATTTT	CASSLVVTGTDTQYF	15	.	TRBV5-1	TRBJ2-3	.
TGTGCCAGCAGACGGCACAGGACGGACACTGAAGCTTTCTTT	CASRRHRTDTEAFF	14	.	TRBV6-1	TRBJ1-1	.
TGTGCCAGCAGCTCTCCAAACGGGGAGCTGTTTTTT	CASSSPNGELFF	12	.	TRBV7-6	TRBJ2-2	.
TGTGCCAGCAGCTTTAAGCCACAGGGGGATGGCGGGGAGCTGTTTTTT	CASSFKPQGDGGELFF	16	.	TRBV7-9	TRBJ2-2	TRBD1
TGTGCCAGCAGCGTAGAGGGAGCACCTCCCTACAATGAGCAGTTCTTC	CASSVEGAPPYNEQFF	16	.	TRBV9	TRBJ2-1	.
TGCGCCAGCAGCGGGCTGACGGGGGGCGACAATGAGCAGTTCTTC	CASSGLTGGDNEQFF	15	.	TRBV5-1	TRBJ2-1	.
TGTGCCTGGACTGCTCAGGGGACGGGCTATGGCTACACCTTC	CAWTAQGTGYGYTF	14	.	TRBV30	TRBJ1-2	.
TGTGCCAGCAGGCGCAGGTCTCCGGAGGGACTAGCGGGAGCCGGGGAGCTGTTTTTT	CASRRRSPEGLAGAGELFF	19	.	TRBV7-8	TRBJ2-2	TRBD2
TGCGCCAGCAGAGGACCGGACATTCTGAACACTGAAGCTTTCTTT	CASRGPDILNTEAFF	15	.	TRBV5-1	TRBJ1-1	.
TGCGCCAGCAGCTTTCTCGGCTCCTACAATGAGCAGTTCTTC	CASSFLGSYNEQFF	14	.	TRBV5-1	TRBJ2-1	.
TGTGCCAGCAGATCAGGGGCAGTTGGAAACACCATATATTTT	CASRSGAVGNTIYF	14	.	TRBV2	TRBJ1-3	.
TGTGCCAGCAGTCACCGGACTAGCGGGACCGGGGAGCTGTTTTTT	CASSHRTSGTGELFF	15	.	TRBV2	TRBJ2-2	TRBD2
TGTGCCAGTACCCCTTTGGGAATGAGTGATGAGCAGTTCTTC	CASTPLGMSDEQFF	14	.	TRBV19	TRBJ2-1	.
TGTGCCAGCAGCTTATCAGGGCCGGATGGCTACACCTTC	CASSLSGPDGYTF	13	.	TRBV7-9	TRBJ1-2	.
TGTGCCAGCAGTGCAGACTTAGCGGGAGGGTTGACCCCGCACTACGAGCAGTACTTC	CASSADLAGGLTPHYEQYF	19	.	TRBV9	TRBJ2-7	TRBD2
TGCAGCGTTGGGGGCATTGGCTACGAGCAGTACTTC	CSVGGIGYEQYF	12	.	TRBV29-1	TRBJ2-7	.
TGTGCCAGCAGTTTAGGTGCGAGAAATGAGCAGTTCTTC	CASSLGARNEQFF	13	.	TRBV28	TRBJ2-1	.
TGTGCCAGCAGCTTAGAGCCCCGGACAGGGGACTACAATGAGCAGTTCTTC	CASSLEPRTGDYNEQFF	17	.	TRBV7-3	TRBJ2-1	TRBD1
TGTGCCAGCAGTCCAGGGGGAACGCAGTATTTT	CASSPGGTQYF	11	.	TRBV28	TRBJ2-3	TRBD1
TGTGCCAGCAGTGACTCGCCGGGACAGAATGAAAAACTGTTTTTT	CASSDSPGQNEKLFF	15	once	TRBV6-4	TRBJ1-4	TRBD1
TGTGCCAGCAGCTTAGTCGCTGGGGACAATGAGCAGTTCTTC	CASSLVAGDNEQFF	14	.	TRBV7-9	TRBJ2-1	.
TGTGCAAGTCGCTTAGCCCAGGGGGAAATCGATAGCAATCAGCCCCAGCATTTT	CASRLAQGEIDSNQPQHF	18	.	TRBV12-2	TRBJ1-5	.
TGCGCCAGCAGCGTCGGACGTAACAATGAGCAGTTCTTC	CASSVGRNNEQFF	13	.	TRBV5-1	TRBJ2-1	.
TGTGCCAGCAGCCGGACAGGGGCCATCTTCTACGAGCAGTACTTC	CASSRTGAIFYEQYF	15	.	TRBV7-9	TRBJ2-7	TRBD1
TGCGCCAGCAGCGTCGGTGGCTACGAGCAGTACTTC	CASSVGGYEQYF	12	.	TRBV5-1	TRBJ2-7	.
TGTGCCAGCAGCTTAGGACCCCCCCTGGAAAAACTGTTTTTT	CASSLGPPLEKLFF	14	.	TRBV11-2	TRBJ1-4	.
TGCGCCAGCAGCTCCACAGGGAACACCGGGGAGCTGTTTTTT	CASSSTGNTGELFF	14	.	TRBV5-1	TRBJ2-2	.
TGTGCCAGCAGCCATACCACAGGGGGCTACGAGCAGTACTTC	CASSHTTGGYEQYF	14	.	TRBV5-5	TRBJ2-7	TRBD1
TGTGCCAGCAGCCTACCCAGACGTCTTGGGAATGAGCAGTTCTTC	CASSLPRRLGNEQFF	15	.	TRBV7-9	TRBJ2-1	.